Below, 5 T cell receptor beta chains from the same sample are listed, as sequenced in a study of beta chain features in type 1 diabetes. As every portion of the isolated RNA was reverse transcribed, the sequencing read expressed TCRB transcripts. Sequencing was performed with immunoSEQ multiplex PCR; in TCRdb, only in-frame clones are kept and a portion is missing. The sample holds some 99,000 clones, about 40% seen once. Source material: stem cell memory CD4+ T cells from blood. All receptors derive from a young woman in good health.

This clone turned up a few times. The rearrangement links TRBV6-5 to TRBJ2-7, with TRBD2 matching 7 bases. V dropped 0 bases and J dropped 2; count of bases not matched to a gene: 4. Germline CDR1 reads MNHEY; CDR2 reads SVGAGI. The CDR3 spans 15 residues. The DNA of the CDR3 is TGTGCCAGCAGTTACTCGGCGGGAGCCACCTACGAGCAGTACTTC. The encoded protein is CASSYSAGATYEQYF.

This clone was found a few times. V and J are TRBV27 and TRBJ2-3, with D maybe TRBD2 (6 bases). The CDR3 runs to 16 residues. Germline V lookup: CDR1 MNHEY, CDR2 SMNVEV (reference sequence). V was trimmed by 3 bases and J by 0 bases, leaving 13 bases between them. CDR3 coding DNA: TGTGCCAGCAGTTTCGGAGCGGGCTTAAGCACAGATACGCAGTATTTT. It is translated as CASSFGAGLSTDTQYF.

This clone was picked up a small number of times. The rearrangement uses TRBV7-2 and TRBJ2-7; maybe TRBD1 (5 bases). Germline CDR1 is SGHTA and CDR2 is FQGNSA. V was clipped by 1 base and J by 1 base, with 8 bases between them. The CDR3 has 14 residues. CDR3 DNA sequence: TGTGCCAGCAGCTTAGTGGGGCAGTCCTACGAGCAGTACTTC. It encodes CASSLVGQSYEQYF.

This sequence joins TRBV11-2 and TRBJ2-1; D possibly corresponds to TRBD2 (5 bases). This CDR3 is built from 14 residues. Germline V gene sequence: CDR1 SGHAT, CDR2 FQNNGV. V was shortened by 2 bases and J by 10 bases, with 15 bases between the two germline ends. CDR3 sequence reads: CASSLSDSLWEQFF. CDR3 DNA sequence: TGTGCCAGCAGCTTATCGGACTCCCTATGGGAGCAGTTCTTC.

This sequence joins TRBV5-4 and TRBJ2-7; possibly TRBD2 for D (5 bases). CDR1 and CDR2 from the germline V gene are SGHNT and YYREEE (reference sequence). V was clipped by 3 bases and J by 4 bases, with 17 bases between them. The CDR3 has 15 residues. The CDR3 region is CASSSMTTGGYEQYF. In DNA form, the CDR3 reads TGTGCCAGCAGCTCTATGACTACCGGCGGGTACGAGCAGTACTTC.